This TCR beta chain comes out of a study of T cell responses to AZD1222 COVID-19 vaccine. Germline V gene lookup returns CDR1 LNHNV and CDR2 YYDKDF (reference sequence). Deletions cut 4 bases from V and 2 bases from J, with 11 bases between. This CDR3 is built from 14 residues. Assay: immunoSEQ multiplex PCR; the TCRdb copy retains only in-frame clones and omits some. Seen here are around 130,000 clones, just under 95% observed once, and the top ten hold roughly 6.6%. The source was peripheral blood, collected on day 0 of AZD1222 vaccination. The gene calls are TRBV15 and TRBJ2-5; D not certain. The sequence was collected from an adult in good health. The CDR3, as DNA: TGTGCCACCAGCACGGTAGTGTTTCAAGAGACCCAGTACTTC. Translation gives CATSTVVFQETQYF. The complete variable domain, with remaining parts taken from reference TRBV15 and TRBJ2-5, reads DAMVIQNPRYQVTQFGKPVTLSCSQTLNHNVMYWYQQKSSQAPKLLFHYYDKDFNNEADTPDNFQSRRPNTSFCFLDIRSPGLGDTAMYLCATSTVVFQETQYFGPGTRLLVL.